The text below deals with one TCR beta chain. Its cognate antigen is unknown. Trimming left V 2 bases short and J 0 bases short, with 11 bases between. This CDR3 spans 15 amino acids. Germline-derived CDR1 and CDR2 are MNHEY and SVGAGI. TCRdb keeps only in-frame clones here, not all; method: immunoSEQ multiplex PCR. Here the sample spans 150,000 to 200,000 clones, about 87% being singletons. The record originates from a study of radiation and T cells in renal cell carcinoma. General observations from the study: No pretreatment tumor biopsies were available for baseline clonotypes. From baseline, blood top tumor clonotypes peaked at 2 weeks post-radiation.

Time point indicated: blood 4 weeks post-SBRT, at nephrectomy. This sample's treatment: 15 Gy SBRT to primary tumor, nephrectomy 4 weeks later. Nephrectomy followed 15 Gy stereotactic body radiation by 4 weeks. The chain employs TRBV6-5 and TRBJ2-7, with a possible D match to TRBD1 (6 bases). Specimen: blood, collected from a patient whose treatment included radiotherapy and nephrectomy. The sequence came from a woman aged 50 to 65 with renal cell carcinoma. The CDR3, as DNA: TGTGCCAGCAGTTACCGAGGCAGGGGCTCCTACGAGCAGTACTTC. Translated, it gives CASSYRGRGSYEQYF.